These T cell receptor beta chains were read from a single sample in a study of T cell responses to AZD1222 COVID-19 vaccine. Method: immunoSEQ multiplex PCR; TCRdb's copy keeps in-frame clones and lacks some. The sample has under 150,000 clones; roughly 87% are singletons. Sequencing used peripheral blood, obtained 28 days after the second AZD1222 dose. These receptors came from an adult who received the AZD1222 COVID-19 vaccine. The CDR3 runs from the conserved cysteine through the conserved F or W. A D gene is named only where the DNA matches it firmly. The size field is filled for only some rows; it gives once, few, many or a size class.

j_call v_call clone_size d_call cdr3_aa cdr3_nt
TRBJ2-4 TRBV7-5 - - CVRKGQNIQYF TGTGTCAGAAAGGGACAAAACATTCAGTACTTC
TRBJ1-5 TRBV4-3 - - CASSQEANQPQHF TGCGCCAGCAGCCAAGAAGCCAATCAGCCCCAGCATTTT
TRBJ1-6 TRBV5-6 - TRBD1 CASSSGTGESPLHF TGTGCCAGCAGCTCCGGGACAGGGGAATCACCCCTCCACTTT
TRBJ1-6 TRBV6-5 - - CASRRDGTGGSPLHF TGTGCCAGCAGAAGGGACGGAACCGGTGGTTCACCCCTCCACTTT
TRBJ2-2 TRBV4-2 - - CASSPWTGELFF TGTGCCAGCAGCCCATGGACCGGGGAGCTGTTTTTT
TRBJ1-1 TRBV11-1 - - CASSTLDRPNTEAFF TGTGCCAGCAGTACCTTGGACAGACCTAACACTGAAGCTTTCTTT
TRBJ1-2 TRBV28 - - CASSLAFISNYGYTF TGTGCCAGCAGTTTAGCCTTCATATCGAACTATGGCTACACCTTC
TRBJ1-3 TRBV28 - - CASSLLRGGNTIYF TGTGCCAGCAGTTTATTACGGGGTGGAAACACCATATATTTT
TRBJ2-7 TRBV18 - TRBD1 CASSPPGQGVIEQYF TGTGCCAGCTCGCCGCCCGGACAGGGGGTGATCGAGCAGTACTTC
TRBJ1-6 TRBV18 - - CASSPLDSLNSPLHF TGTGCCAGCTCACCGCTGGACAGCCTTAATTCACCCCTCCACTTT
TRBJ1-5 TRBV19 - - CASSIMNLGNQPQHF TGTGCCAGTAGTATAATGAACCTTGGCAATCAGCCCCAGCATTTT
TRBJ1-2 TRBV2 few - CASSEKIRGDYGYTF TGTGCCAGCAGTGAAAAGATCCGGGGGGACTATGGCTACACCTTC
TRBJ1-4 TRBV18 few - CASGLSRREDEKLFF TGTGCCAGCGGACTATCAAGGCGGGAGGATGAAAAACTGTTTTTT
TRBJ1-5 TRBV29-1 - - CSVAEGNQPQHF TGCAGCGTTGCAGAGGGCAATCAGCCCCAGCATTTT
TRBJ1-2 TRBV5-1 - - CASSLFPAANYGYTF TGCGCCAGCAGCTTGTTCCCGGCGGCAAATTATGGCTACACCTTC
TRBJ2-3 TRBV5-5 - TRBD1 CASRPGTGTNTDTQYF TGTGCCAGCAGACCCGGGACAGGGACTAACACAGATACGCAGTATTTT
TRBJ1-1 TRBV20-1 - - CRTGTATEAFF TGCAGAACAGGGACCGCAACTGAAGCTTTCTTT
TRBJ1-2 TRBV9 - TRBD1 CASSGSTRDRGYHGYTF TGTGCCAGCAGCGGTAGTACCCGGGACAGGGGATATCATGGCTACACCTTC
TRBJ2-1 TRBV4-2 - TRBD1 CASSQATKGAGEQFF TGTGCCAGCAGCCAAGCTACAAAGGGGGCGGGCGAGCAGTTCTTC
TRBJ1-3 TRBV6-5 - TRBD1 CASSRTGLGNTIYF TGTGCCAGCAGTAGGACAGGGCTTGGAAACACCATATATTTT
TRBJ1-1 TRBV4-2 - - CASSGGIEGGDTEAFF TGTGCCAGCAGCGGAGGAATAGAAGGGGGAGACACTGAAGCTTTCTTT
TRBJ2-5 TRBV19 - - CASSIDRETQYF TGTGCCAGTAGTATCGACCGAGAGACCCAGTACTTC
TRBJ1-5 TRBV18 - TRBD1 CASSPTRAGGRQPQHF TGTGCCAGCTCACCCACCCGGGCAGGGGGCCGTCAGCCCCAGCATTTT
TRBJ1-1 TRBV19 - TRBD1 CASRTQRGPGTEAFF TGTGCCAGTAGAACTCAGAGGGGGCCGGGGACTGAAGCTTTCTTT
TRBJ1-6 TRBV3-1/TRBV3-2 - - CASSQKGDGTSPLHF TGTGCCAGCAGCCAAAAGGGGGACGGAACTTCACCCCTCCACTTT
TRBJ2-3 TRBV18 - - CASSPNPGDTQYF TGTGCCAGCTCACCAAACCCGGGAGATACGCAGTATTTT
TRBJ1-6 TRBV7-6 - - CASSSERPNSPLHF TGTGCCAGCAGCTCAGAAAGACCTAATTCACCCCTCCACTTT
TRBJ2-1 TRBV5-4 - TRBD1 CASSSPDRGYYNEQFF TGTGCCAGCAGCTCACCCGACAGGGGTTACTACAATGAGCAGTTCTTC
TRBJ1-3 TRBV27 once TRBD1 CASSPGQDIGNTIYF TGTGCCAGCAGCCCGGGACAGGATATTGGAAACACCATATATTTT
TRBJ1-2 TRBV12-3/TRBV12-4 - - CASSPTAFYGYTF TGTGCCAGCAGTCCGACGGCTTTCTATGGCTACACCTTC
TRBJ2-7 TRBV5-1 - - CASSAGAGEQYF TGCGCCAGCAGCGCGGGGGCCGGCGAGCAGTACTTC
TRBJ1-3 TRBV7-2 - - CASSLGTDTGNTIYF TGTGCCAGCAGCTTAGGGACAGACACTGGAAACACCATATATTTT
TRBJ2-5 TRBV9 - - CASSVGEGETQYF TGTGCCAGCAGCGTAGGGGAAGGAGAGACCCAGTACTTC
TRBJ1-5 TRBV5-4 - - CASSLSPGYSNQPQHF TGTGCCAGCAGCTTAAGTCCCGGATATAGCAATCAGCCCCAGCATTTT
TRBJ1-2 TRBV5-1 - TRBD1 CASSLMGTGANYGYTF TGCGCCAGCAGCTTGATGGGGACAGGCGCTAACTATGGCTACACCTTC
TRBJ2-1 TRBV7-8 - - CASSLTRNEQFF TGTGCCAGCAGCCTGACTCGTAATGAGCAGTTCTTC
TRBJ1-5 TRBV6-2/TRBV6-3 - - CASSYAGRFSQPQHF TGTGCCAGCAGTTACGCAGGGCGGTTTTCTCAGCCCCAGCATTTT
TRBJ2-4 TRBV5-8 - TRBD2 CASRSGGAAKNIQYF TGTGCCAGCAGGTCGGGGGGGGCAGCCAAAAACATTCAGTACTTC
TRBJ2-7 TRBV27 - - CASSRGQVASYEQYF TGTGCCAGTAGCAGGGGTCAAGTCGCCTCCTACGAGCAGTACTTC
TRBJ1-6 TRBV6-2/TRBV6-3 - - CASSPTQRPRFHF TGTGCCAGCAGCCCAACCCAGCGACCAAGGTTCCACTTT
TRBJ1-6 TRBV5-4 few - CASSFTTGSSPLHF TGTGCCAGCAGCTTCACTACAGGGAGTTCACCCCTCCACTTT
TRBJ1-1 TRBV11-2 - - CASSLESVTAFF TGTGCCAGCAGCTTAGAATCGGTGACGGCTTTCTTT
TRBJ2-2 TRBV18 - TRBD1 CASSRTGSIGGELFF TGTGCCAGCTCGCGGACAGGGTCGATAGGCGGGGAGCTGTTTTTT
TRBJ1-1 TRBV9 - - CASSPQRGGGEEAFF TGTGCCAGCAGCCCACAGAGAGGAGGCGGGGAAGAAGCTTTCTTT
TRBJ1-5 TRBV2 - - CASSDLGPVQPQHF TGTGCCAGCAGTGACTTGGGACCAGTTCAGCCCCAGCATTTT
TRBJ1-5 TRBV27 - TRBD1 CASRPQTGTQPQHF TGTGCCAGCAGGCCCCAGACAGGGACACAGCCCCAGCATTTT
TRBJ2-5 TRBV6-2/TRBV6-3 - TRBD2 CASSSSSGGGETQYF TGTGCCAGCAGTTCATCCAGCGGGGGGGGTGAGACCCAGTACTTC
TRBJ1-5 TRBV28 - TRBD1 CASRTGFGNQPQHF TGTGCCAGCAGGACAGGGTTCGGCAATCAGCCCCAGCATTTT
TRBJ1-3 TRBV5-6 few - CASSRPGSSGNTIYF TGTGCCAGCAGCCGACCGGGTTCCTCTGGAAACACCATATATTTT
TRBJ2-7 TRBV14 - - CASSQDLNYEQYF TGTGCCAGCAGCCAAGACTTGAACTACGAGCAGTACTTC
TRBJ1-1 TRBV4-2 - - CASSQVPQANTEAFF TGTGCCAGCAGCCAAGTTCCACAGGCAAACACTGAAGCTTTCTTT
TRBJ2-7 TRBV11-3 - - CASSLRGDNEQYF TGTGCCAGCAGCTTACGGGGGGACAACGAGCAGTACTTC
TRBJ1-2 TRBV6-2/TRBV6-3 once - CASSYSTVYGYTF TGTGCCAGCAGTTACTCGACCGTCTATGGCTACACCTTC
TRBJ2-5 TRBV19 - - CASSPRTEETQYF TGTGCCAGTAGCCCTCGGACGGAAGAGACCCAGTACTTC
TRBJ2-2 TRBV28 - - CASSLAGELFF TGTGCCAGCAGTTTAGCCGGGGAGCTGTTTTTT
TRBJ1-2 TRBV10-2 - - CASSESRNRDVWGYTF TGCGCCAGCAGTGAGTCCCGGAACCGGGACGTCTGGGGCTACACCTTC
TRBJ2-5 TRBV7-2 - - CASSLAGRAQETQYF TGTGCCAGCAGCTTAGCTGGCCGGGCTCAAGAGACCCAGTACTTC
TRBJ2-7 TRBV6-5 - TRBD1 CASGRDRTYEQYF TGTGCCAGCGGCCGGGACAGAACCTACGAGCAGTACTTC
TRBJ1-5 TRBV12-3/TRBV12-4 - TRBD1 CASSRGNQPQHF TGTGCCAGCAGCAGGGGGAACCAGCCCCAGCATTTT